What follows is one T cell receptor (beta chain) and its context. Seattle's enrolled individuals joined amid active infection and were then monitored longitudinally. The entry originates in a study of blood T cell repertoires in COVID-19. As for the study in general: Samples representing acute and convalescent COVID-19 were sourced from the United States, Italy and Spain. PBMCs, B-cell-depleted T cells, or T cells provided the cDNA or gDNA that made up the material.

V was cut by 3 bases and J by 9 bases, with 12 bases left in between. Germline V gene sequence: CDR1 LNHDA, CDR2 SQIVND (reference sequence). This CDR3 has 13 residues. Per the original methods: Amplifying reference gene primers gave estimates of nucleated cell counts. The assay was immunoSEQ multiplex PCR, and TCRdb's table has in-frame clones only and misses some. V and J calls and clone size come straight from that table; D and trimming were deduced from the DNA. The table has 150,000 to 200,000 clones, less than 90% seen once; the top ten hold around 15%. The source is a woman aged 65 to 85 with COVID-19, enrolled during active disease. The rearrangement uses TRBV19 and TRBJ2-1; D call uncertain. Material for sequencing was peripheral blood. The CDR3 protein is CASSIYLEVEQFF. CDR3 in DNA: TGTGCCAGTAGTATCTACCTAGAGGTTGAGCAGTTCTTC.